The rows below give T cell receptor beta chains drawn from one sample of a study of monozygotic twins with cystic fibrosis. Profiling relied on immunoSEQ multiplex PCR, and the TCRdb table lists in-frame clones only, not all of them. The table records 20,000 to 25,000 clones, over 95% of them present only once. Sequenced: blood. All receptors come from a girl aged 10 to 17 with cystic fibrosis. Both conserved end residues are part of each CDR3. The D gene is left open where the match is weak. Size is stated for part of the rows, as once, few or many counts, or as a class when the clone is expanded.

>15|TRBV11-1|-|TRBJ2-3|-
CASSLAVKATDTQYF
TGTGCCAGCAGCTTAGCGGTAAAGGCAACAGATACGCAGTATTTT
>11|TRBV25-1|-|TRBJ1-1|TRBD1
CASKETGKAFF
TGTGCCAGCAAAGAGACAGGGAAAGCTTTCTTT
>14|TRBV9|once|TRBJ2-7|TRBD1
CASSRQGLSHEQYF
TGTGCCAGCAGCCGACAGGGGTTGTCCCACGAGCAGTACTTC
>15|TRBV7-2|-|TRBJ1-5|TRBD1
CASSSTGTAHQPQHF
TGTGCCAGCAGCTCCACCGGGACAGCCCATCAGCCCCAGCATTTT
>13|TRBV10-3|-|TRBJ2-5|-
CAIMDGREETQYF
TGTGCCATCATGGACGGGCGCGAAGAGACCCAGTACTTC
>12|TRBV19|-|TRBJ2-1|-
CASSIDEAEQFF
TGTGCCAGTAGTATCGACGAAGCTGAGCAGTTCTTC
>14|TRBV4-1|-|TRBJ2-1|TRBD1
CASSRGQGLDEQFF
TGCGCCAGCAGCCGCGGACAGGGGCTAGATGAGCAGTTCTTC
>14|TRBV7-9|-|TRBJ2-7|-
CASSQLAPVSEQYF
TGTGCCAGCAGCCAACTAGCCCCGGTCTCCGAGCAGTACTTC
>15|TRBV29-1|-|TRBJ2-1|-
CSVGNRLASDNEQFF
TGCAGCGTTGGAAATAGGCTAGCGTCTGACAATGAGCAGTTCTTC
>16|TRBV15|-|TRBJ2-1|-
CATSRETVEVNNEQFF
TGTGCCACCAGCAGAGAAACGGTCGAGGTTAACAATGAGCAGTTCTTC
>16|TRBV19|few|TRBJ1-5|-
CASSSTRGRVNQPQHF
TGTGCCAGTAGTTCGACCAGGGGTAGGGTCAATCAGCCCCAGCATTTT
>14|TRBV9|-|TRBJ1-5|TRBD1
CASSKTGVNQPQHF
TGTGCCAGCAGCAAAACAGGGGTCAATCAGCCCCAGCATTTT
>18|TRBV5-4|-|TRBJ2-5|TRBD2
CASSLPPGLAGGLETQYF
TGTGCCAGCAGCTTACCTCCGGGACTAGCGGGAGGGCTGGAGACCCAGTACTTC
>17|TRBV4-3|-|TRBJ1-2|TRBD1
CASSQERGQGRVYGYTF
TGCGCCAGCAGCCAAGAGAGGGGGCAGGGGAGGGTCTATGGCTACACCTTC
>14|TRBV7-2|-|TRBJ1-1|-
CASSLNGGRAEAFF
TGTGCCAGCAGCTTAAACGGAGGCCGGGCTGAAGCTTTCTTT
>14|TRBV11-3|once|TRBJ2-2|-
CASSWGAGTGELFF
TGTGCCAGCTCGTGGGGGGCCGGCACCGGGGAGCTGTTTTTT
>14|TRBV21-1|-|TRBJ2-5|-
CASSKPDSAKTQYF
TGTGCCAGCAGCAAACCGGATTCTGCCAAGACCCAGTACTTC
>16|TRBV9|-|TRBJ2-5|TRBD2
CASSGADAGGTWAQYF
TGTGCCAGCAGCGGAGCGGATGCGGGGGGAACGTGGGCCCAGTACTTC
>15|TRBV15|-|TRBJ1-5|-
CATSRAGQSNQPQHF
TGTGCCACCAGCAGAGCGGGGCAGAGCAATCAGCCCCAGCATTTT
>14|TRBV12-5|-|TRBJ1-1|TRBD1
CASGPSQGATEAFF
TGTGCTAGTGGCCCCTCACAGGGGGCCACTGAAGCTTTCTTT
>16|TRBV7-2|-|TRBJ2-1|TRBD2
CASSFLAGHSYNEQFF
TGTGCCAGCAGCTTCCTAGCGGGGCACTCCTACAATGAGCAGTTCTTC
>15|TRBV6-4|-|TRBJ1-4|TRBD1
CASSAVRQGVEKLFF
TGTGCCAGCAGTGCCGTTAGACAGGGGGTTGAGAAACTGTTTTTT
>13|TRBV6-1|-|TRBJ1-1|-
CASSERFGVGAFF
TGTGCCAGCAGTGAACGCTTCGGGGTGGGAGCTTTCTTT
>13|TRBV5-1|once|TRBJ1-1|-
CASSLVQGPEAFF
TGCGCCAGCAGCTTGGTGCAGGGCCCTGAAGCTTTCTTT
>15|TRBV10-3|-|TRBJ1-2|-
CAISEMTAVNYGYTF
TGTGCCATCAGTGAGATGACAGCAGTAAACTATGGCTACACCTTC
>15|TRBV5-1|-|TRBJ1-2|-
CASSLGGIWAEGYTF
TGCGCCAGCAGCTTGGGCGGTATTTGGGCGGAGGGCTACACCTTC
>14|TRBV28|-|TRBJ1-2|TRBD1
CASRGLGAGGEDLF
TGTGCCAGCAGGGGCCTTGGGGCAGGGGGCGAAGACCTCTTC